A single T cell receptor beta chain is shown here with its context. Per the original methods: Using reference gene primer amplification, nucleated cell counts were estimated. Using immunoSEQ multiplex PCR, the repertoire was profiled, and TCRdb retains in-frame clones only, with some absent. Clonal size and the V and J genes are those of that table, whereas D and trimming came from the DNA. The repertoire holds fewer than 100,000 clones, 70% to 90% seen once, with 4.5% in the top ten. The entry originates in a study of blood T cell repertoires in COVID-19. For the study at large: Collection of acute and convalescent COVID-19 samples took place in the United States, Italy and Spain. PBMCs, B-cell-depleted T cells, or T cells were the source of the cDNA or gDNA that made up the material.

V gave up 4 bases and J gave up 6 bases, with 7 bases separating them. Germline CDR1 is MRHNA and CDR2 is SNTAGT. This CDR3 has 13 amino acids. The sequence was collected from a man in his sixties or seventies with acute or convalescent COVID-19. The chain employs TRBV6-4 and TRBJ1-6; TRBD1 is a possible D gene (5 bases). The sequencing input was peripheral blood. As DNA, the CDR3 is TGTGCCAGCAGTGGGGGGGTTAATTCACCCCTCCACTTT. Amino acid sequence: CASSGGVNSPLHF.